Detailed here is one T cell receptor (beta chain). Looked up from germline, CDR1 is SGHTA and CDR2 is FQGNSA. V was shortened by 4 bases and J by 3 bases, with 19 bases between the two germline ends. The CDR3 loop spans 16 amino acids. The record originates from a study of blood T cell repertoires in COVID-19. Study as a whole: In each case, the material was cDNA or gDNA derived from T cells, B-cell-depleted T cells, or PBMCs.

The Seattle patients, enrolled during active infection, were followed longitudinally. Measured with immunoSEQ multiplex PCR; TCRdb has only the in-frame clones, and not every one. The sample yields roughly 330,000 clones, about 91% seen once. This clonotype originated in a man aged 25-40 years with COVID-19, enrolled during active disease. This chain uses TRBV7-2 with TRBJ2-7; perhaps TRBD2 as D (6 bases). What was sequenced was peripheral blood. The CDR3 DNA reads TGTGCCAGCAGCTATAGAGGGGACTCGGGGGTCTACGAGCAGTACTTC. Protein sequence: CASSYRGDSGVYEQYF. Full variable domain (outside the CDR3, taken from reference TRBV7-2 and TRBJ2-7): GAGVSQSPSNKVTEKGKDVELRCDPISGHTALYWYRQSLGQGLEFLIYFQGNSAPDKSGLPSDRFSAERTGGSVSTLTIQRTQQEDSAVYLCASSYRGDSGVYEQYFGPGTRLTVT.